This TCR beta chain stems from a study of T cells in narcolepsy. Study information: Patients with NT1 or NT2 and healthy control donors were enrolled.

Only in-frame clones appear in the TCRdb table, and some are missing; sequencing was by immunoSEQ multiplex PCR. Of around 30,000 clones in the sample, 80% to 85% were seen once. This CDR3 is built from 12 residues. V was trimmed by 8 bases and J by 0 bases, leaving 5 bases between them. CDR1 LNHDA and CDR2 SQIVND come from the germline V gene (reference sequence). Worth noting for this clone: Its target is unknown.

Findings of the study overall: Blood of same and different patients, but not healthy controls, reportedly held recurring autoreactive clonotypes. Same-patient CSF and blood CD4+ T cell clonotypes included HCRT-specific and TRIB2-specific autoreactive ones.

This chain links TRBV19 with TRBJ1-5, with D unresolved. The sample comprised CD45RA- memory CD4+ T cells from PBMCs. The receptor's source is a human donor with narcolepsy. CDR3 sequence reads: CASRYSNQPQHF. CDR3 in DNA: TGTGCCAGTCGTTATAGCAATCAGCCCCAGCATTTT.